The text below deals with one T cell receptor beta chain. The TCRbeta library was prepared with unique molecular identifiers. MiXCR, applied by TCRdb to the PCR reads, yields one record per CDR3 protein. Of 200,000 to 250,000 distinct CDR3 sequences detected, roughly 10% appear once; the ten largest clones hold around 6.2%. This specimen comes from a study of T-cell reconstitution after alpha-beta-depleted transplantation in children. CDR1 SNHLY and CDR2 FYNNEI come from the germline V gene. V lost 2 bases and J 5 bases, leaving 15 bases between the germline ends. The CDR3 contains 15 residues. This chain uses TRBV2 with TRBJ1-2; possible D gene TRBD1, 5 bases. The specimen was PBMCs from the stem cell graft donor, collected from the stem cell graft. The receptor was derived from a human donor who donated a stem cell graft to a child with acute lymphoblastic leukemia. CDR3 DNA: TGTGCCAGCAGTGAACAGGGACCGATTAGTTATGGCTACACCTTC. Protein product: CASSEQGPISYGYTF.